Each of the 31 T cell receptor beta chains below was sequenced from the same sample in a study of CD8 T cells in Susac syndrome (dated by TCRdb to the late 2010s). Libraries came from the immunoSEQ multiplex PCR assay. RNA was extracted using the RNeasy kit, and roughly 0.5 to 1 microgram was reverse transcribed with random hexamers. Using fastp at Q25 and MiXCR, TCRdb reprocessed the public reads and kept productive beta chains. When rows share a CDR3 protein, they turn into one entry using the most common DNA and genes. This sample gives approximately 160,000 distinct CDR3 sequences in total; about 93% of them show up just once. In total, the top ten clones hold 0.13% of the sample. The sequenced material came from CD4+ T cells from PBMCs. The receptor source for this set is a human donor in good health.

The chain joins TRBV3-1 to TRBJ1-2, with D uncertain. With 0 bases removed from V and 14 bases from J, the gap between germline ends came to 19 bases. CDR1 LGHDT and CDR2 YNNKEL come from the germline V gene (reference sequence). CDR3 length: 14 residues. CDR3 DNA: TGTGCCAGCAGCCAAGAAGGGCCTAATCTTGGAGAGACCTTC. Its translation is CASSQEGPNLGETF.

In its sample, this clonotype was seen once. This sequence joins TRBV20-1 and TRBJ2-3; D not resolved. Germline loops: CDR1 DFQATT, CDR2 SNEGSKA (reference sequence). This CDR3 contains 12 residues. Trimming stripped 5 bases from V and 4 bases from J, with 10 bases between. The CDR3 nucleotides read TGCAGTGCTCCTAAGGGCCCAGATACGCAGTATTTT. It specifies CSAPKGPDTQYF.

V and J are TRBV5-1 and TRBJ2-5; TRBD1 agrees at 7 bases. The CDR3 covers 14 residues. Trimming cost V 3 bases and J 3 bases; bases outside gene matches: 5. Germline-derived CDR1 and CDR2 are SGHRS and YFSETQ. This CDR3 reads CASSWDSPKETQYF. CDR3 sequence (DNA): TGCGCCAGCAGCTGGGACAGCCCAAAAGAGACCCAGTACTTC. Full variable domain (rest looked up from reference TRBV5-1 and TRBJ2-5): KAGVTQTPRYLIKTRGQQVTLSCSPISGHRSVSWYQQTPGQGLQFLFEYFSETQRNKGNFPGRFSGRQFSNSRSEMNVSTLELGDSALYLCASSWDSPKETQYFGPGTRLLVL.

The V gene is TRBV9, the J gene TRBJ2-5, with D possibly matching TRBD1 (6 bases). V dropped 0 bases and J dropped 5 bases, with 8 bases sitting between them. The CDR3 length is 13 residues. Germline CDR1 reads SGDLS; CDR2 reads YYNGEE. The CDR3: CASSVGGRETQYF. The DNA of the CDR3 is TGTGCCAGCAGCGTAGGGGGGCGGGAGACCCAGTACTTC.

V usage is TRBV6-2 or TRBV6-3 and J usage is TRBJ2-3; TRBD2 is a possible D gene (6 bases). Germline loops: CDR1 MNHEY, CDR2 SVGEGT. This CDR3 has 12 residues. V lost 9 bases and J lost 9, with 16 bases in between. For the CDR3, the DNA is TGTGCCAGTATGGATCCGGGACTGACGCAGTATTTT. Translated, it gives CASMDPGLTQYF.

The chain employs TRBV12-3 or TRBV12-4 and TRBJ2-3, with D perhaps matching TRBD1 (5 bases). The CDR3 loop spans 14 amino acids. V lost 0 bases to trimming and J lost 3 bases, with 7 bases between them. The CDR3 sequence: CASSLARATDTQYF. The CDR3 DNA sequence: TGTGCCAGCAGTTTAGCCAGGGCTACAGATACGCAGTATTTT.

This sequence joins TRBV9 and TRBJ1-2; tentative D call: TRBD1 (5 bases). There are 16 residues in the CDR3. Per germline, CDR1 SGDLS and CDR2 YYNGEE. Deletions cut 3 bases from V and 1 base from J, with 16 bases between. The CDR3 nucleotides are TGTGCCAGCAGCGCTCCCGCGGGGGGGATTAACTATGGCTACACCTTC. Protein product: CASSAPAGGINYGYTF.

This sequence joins TRBV6-1 and TRBJ1-1; the D gene is possibly TRBD1 (5 bases). V lost 2 bases, J lost 4 bases, and 11 bases lay in between. Germline CDR1 is MNHNS and CDR2 is SASEGT. CDR3 length: 14 amino acids. CDR3 nucleotides: TGTGCCAGCAGTGAATCATTGGGGGGCACTGAAGCTTTCTTT. It translates to CASSESLGGTEAFF.

The chain combines TRBV20-1 with TRBJ2-5; D possibly corresponds to TRBD1 (6 bases). The length of the CDR3 is 22 residues. Per the germline V gene, CDR1 is DFQATT and CDR2 is SNEGSKA (reference sequence). V was pared by 0 bases and J by 5 bases, with 37 bases between. CDR3 amino acids: CSARDPTPGTPPSDTMRETQYF. The CDR3, as DNA: TGCAGTGCTAGAGATCCTACCCCCGGGACACCTCCAAGCGATACGATGAGGGAGACCCAGTACTTC.

The gene calls are TRBV10-3 and TRBJ2-1, with a possible D match to TRBD1 (5 bases). The germline CDR1 and CDR2 sequences are ENHRY and SYGVKD. V dropped 2 bases and J dropped 5 bases, with 10 bases sitting between them. The CDR3 loop spans 14 amino acids. CDR3 loop: CAISERDSNNEQFF. The CDR3 coding sequence is TGTGCCATCAGTGAGAGAGACAGTAACAATGAGCAGTTCTTC.

The V call is TRBV6-1, the J call TRBJ2-7, with 8 nucleotides matching TRBD1. The CDR3 has 15 amino acids. Germline loops: CDR1 MNHNS, CDR2 SASEGT. V trimming: 2 bases; J trimming: 6 bases; junction bases outside the gene matches: 9. The CDR3 DNA follows: TGTGCCAGCAGTGAACGGACAGGGTTCCCTTCCGAGCAGTACTTC. Translated, it gives CASSERTGFPSEQYF.

The chain combines TRBV20-1 with TRBJ1-1; 7 bases line up with TRBD1. Germline trimming cut 7 bases from V and 4 bases from J; bases unmatched to any gene: 9. Germline-derived CDR1 and CDR2 are DFQATT and SNEGSKA (reference sequence). The CDR3 runs 13 residues. This CDR3 reads CSGEGGGSTEAFF. In DNA form, the CDR3 reads TGCAGTGGGGAGGGAGGGGGCTCCACTGAAGCTTTCTTT.

The chain has TRBV12-3 or TRBV12-4 and TRBJ2-1, with D possibly being TRBD1 (6 bases). CDR3 size: 14 residues. V shed 7 bases and J shed 7 bases, with 17 bases lying between them. In nucleotides, the CDR3 is TGTGCCAGCAATTGGGCAGGGGCCACTAATGAGCAGTTCTTC. Translation: CASNWAGATNEQFF.

The CDR3: CASSLVFPPPTSGANVLTF. For the CDR3, the DNA is TGTGCCAGCAGCTTGGTTTTCCCACCGCCCACCTCTGGGGCCAACGTCCTGACTTTC. J is TRBJ2-6 and V is TRBV5-4; D gene uncertain. CDR3 length: 19 residues. Germline lookup yields CDR1 SGHNT and CDR2 YYREEE (reference sequence). Trimming cost V 0 bases and J 0 bases, with 16 bases left between them.

CDR3 in amino acids: CSASLGSSYNEQFF. The CDR3 DNA is TGCAGTGCTAGTCTTGGTTCCTCCTACAATGAGCAGTTCTTC. The chain employs TRBV20-1 and TRBJ2-1; D gene uncertain. The CDR3 has 14 amino acids. V was pared by 3 bases and J by 0 bases, with 9 bases between. The germline V gene encodes CDR1 DFQATT and CDR2 SNEGSKA (reference sequence).

This chain uses TRBV7-3 with TRBJ2-5; 9 bases are a match to TRBD2. Germline-derived CDR1 and CDR2 are SGHTA and FQGTGA. The CDR3 runs to 16 residues. V lost 1 base to trimming and J lost 5 bases; unmatched junction nucleotides: 8. CDR3 amino acids: CASSLKFAGGRETQYF. In nucleotides, the CDR3 is TGTGCCAGCAGCTTAAAATTTGCGGGGGGGCGGGAGACCCAGTACTTC.

The V gene is TRBV18, the J gene TRBJ2-7; D tentatively reads TRBD1 or TRBD2 (6 bases each). Germline loops: CDR1 KGHSH, CDR2 LQKENI. Trimming removed 6 bases from V and 5 bases from J, with 17 bases in between. The CDR3 length is 14 residues. The chain's CDR3 is CASSSGGPLDEQYF. In DNA, the CDR3 is TGTGCCAGCTCCAGTGGGGGGCCCCTCGACGAGCAGTACTTC.

The gene calls are TRBV29-1 and TRBJ1-2, with 7 bases aligning to TRBD1. Germline CDR1 is SQVTM and CDR2 is ANQGSEA. This CDR3 has 12 amino acids. The V gene end was trimmed by 6 bases and the J gene end by 3 bases; junction bases not matched to a gene: 4. Here the CDR3 DNA reads TGCAGCGTCAGAACAGGGGACTATGGCTACACCTTC. Its translation is CSVRTGDYGYTF. Full variable domain (rest looked up from reference TRBV29-1 and TRBJ1-2): SAVISQKPSRDICQRGTSLTIQCQVDSQVTMMFWYRQQPGQSLTLIATANQGSEATYESGFVIDKFPISRPNLTFSTLTVSNMSPEDSSIYLCSVRTGDYGYTFGSGTRLTVV.

The chain uses TRBV29-1 and TRBJ2-6; TRBD1 might be the D (6 bases). Germline V gene sequence: CDR1 SQVTM, CDR2 ANQGSEA. The V and J ends lost 3 bases and 2 bases respectively, with 8 bases between them. The length of the CDR3 is 14 residues. The CDR3: CSVEGAAGANVLTF. The CDR3 coding sequence is TGCAGCGTTGAGGGGGCGGCTGGGGCCAACGTCCTGACTTTC.

This rearrangement joins TRBV2 to TRBJ2-2, with 11 bases lining up with TRBD2. From germline, CDR1 is SNHLY and CDR2 FYNNEI. CDR3 length equals 15 residues. The junction had 5 bases not matched to a gene; V was cut back by 7 bases and J by 4 bases. The CDR3 sequence is CASNPLAGGTGELFF. CDR3 in DNA: TGTGCCAGCAACCCCCTAGCGGGGGGCACCGGGGAGCTGTTTTTT.

The V call is TRBV25-1, the J call TRBJ2-7, with TRBD1 matching 7 bases. With 4 bases clipped from V and 0 bases from J, the junction kept 6 bases outside the gene matches. This CDR3 contains 15 residues. The germline V gene encodes CDR1 MGHDK and CDR2 SYGVNS. As DNA, the CDR3 is TGTGCCAGCAGTGCAGGACAGGTTCGCTCCTACGAGCAGTACTTC. Amino acids: CASSAGQVRSYEQYF.

This sequence joins TRBV2 and TRBJ1-2, with D perhaps matching TRBD1 (5 bases). V was clipped by 7 bases and J by 5 bases, with 20 bases between them. The CDR3 runs 15 residues. Germline CDR1 SNHLY, CDR2 FYNNEI. DNA of the CDR3: TGTGCCAGCATCGAAGACAGCCAAGTTGGTTATGGCTACACCTTC. Its translation: CASIEDSQVGYGYTF.

The chain carries TRBV7-2 and TRBJ2-1; 13 bases match TRBD2. In germline, CDR1 is SGHTA, CDR2 FQGNSA. After removal of 5 bases from V and 15 bases from J, the junction contained 10 bases not matched to a gene. The CDR3 totals 14 residues. The CDR3 here is CASSTTSGGAVLFF. CDR3 sequence (DNA): TGTGCCAGCAGCACCACTAGCGGGGGGGCTGTACTGTTCTTC.

The chain combines TRBV7-2 with TRBJ1-6; possible D gene TRBD1, 6 bases. The germline V gene encodes CDR1 SGHTA and CDR2 FQGNSA. Trimming took 4 bases from V and 9 from J, leaving 13 bases between them. CDR3 length equals 14 residues. DNA for the CDR3: TGTGCCAGCAGCTCCGGGACATGGAGTTCACCCCTCCACTTT. This encodes CASSSGTWSSPLHF. The full variable domain, completed using reference TRBV7-2 and TRBJ1-6, is GAGVSQSPSNKVTEKGKDVELRCDPISGHTALYWYRQSLGQGLEFLIYFQGNSAPDKSGLPSDRFSAERTGGSVSTLTIQRTQQEDSAVYLCASSSGTWSSPLHFGNGTRLTVT.

The chain employs TRBV5-6 and TRBJ2-5, with D maybe TRBD1 (6 bases). The germline V gene encodes CDR1 SGHDT and CDR2 YYEEEE. The CDR3 runs to 15 residues. Trimming left V 5 bases short and J 1 base short, with 15 bases between. This CDR3 reads CASRPGTTRQETQYF. For the CDR3, the DNA is TGTGCCAGCAGACCCGGGACAACTCGCCAAGAGACCCAGTACTTC. Full variable domain (rest looked up from reference TRBV5-6 and TRBJ2-5): DAGVTQSPTHLIKTRGQQVTLRCSPKSGHDTVSWYQQALGQGPQFIFQYYEEEERQRGNFPDRFSGHQFPNYSSELNVNALLLGDSALYLCASRPGTTRQETQYFGPGTRLLVL.

The chain combines TRBV5-1 with TRBJ2-3; 7 bases align to TRBD2. The germline V gene encodes CDR1 SGHRS and CDR2 YFSETQ. Unmatched junction bases numbered 5, after V lost 0 bases and J lost 1 base. CDR3 length: 16 amino acids. CDR3 region: CASSLGNSGGTDTQYF. In DNA form, the CDR3 reads TGCGCCAGCAGCTTGGGGAACAGCGGGGGCACAGATACGCAGTATTTT. The entire variable domain, with the rest obtained from reference TRBV5-1 and TRBJ2-3, is as follows: KAGVTQTPRYLIKTRGQQVTLSCSPISGHRSVSWYQQTPGQGLQFLFEYFSETQRNKGNFPGRFSGRQFSNSRSEMNVSTLELGDSALYLCASSLGNSGGTDTQYFGPGTRLTVL.

The chain combines TRBV5-1 with TRBJ1-1; D remains unclear. Trimming left V 4 bases short and J 5 bases short, with 18 bases between. Germline lookup yields CDR1 SGHRS and CDR2 YFSETQ. The CDR3 runs 15 residues. The CDR3 DNA reads TGCGCCAGCAGCCAGACATCTTTCGTGGGGACTGAAGCTTTCTTT. Encoded protein: CASSQTSFVGTEAFF.

The CDR3, as DNA: TGTGCCAGCAGTTTCGGGACAGGGAGGGCAAATGAGCAGTTCTTC. Its protein is CASSFGTGRANEQFF. The chain has TRBV12-3 or TRBV12-4 and TRBJ2-1, with 9 positions matching TRBD1. Trimming cost V 3 bases and J 7 bases; bases outside gene matches: 7. The CDR3 has 15 residues.

The rearrangement uses TRBV12-3 or TRBV12-4 and TRBJ2-3; a possible D gene is TRBD1 (5 bases). V gave up 6 bases and J gave up 4 bases, with 14 bases separating them. The CDR3 spans 14 residues. The CDR3 DNA sequence: TGTGCCAGCAGCCCCCAGGGTGGTTCAGATACGCAGTATTTT. Amino acid sequence: CASSPQGGSDTQYF.

The chain combines TRBV20-1 with TRBJ1-1, with D tentatively TRBD1 (5 bases). V was cut by 4 bases and J by 13 bases, with 13 bases left in between. Germline values: CDR1 DFQATT, CDR2 SNEGSKA (reference sequence). CDR3 length: 10 amino acids. CDR3 sequence reads: CSAMDTKVFF. DNA of the CDR3: TGCAGTGCTATGGACACCAAGGTTTTCTTT.

The chain combines TRBV3-1 with TRBJ2-7; 7 bases fit TRBD1. The CDR3 sequence is 13 residues long. J was trimmed by 4 bases and V by 7 bases; bases with no gene match: 7. CDR1 is LGHDT, CDR2 YNNKEL, per germline (reference sequence). CDR3 DNA: TGTGCCAGCAACTCAGGGGGTAGGTACGAGCAGTACTTC. This codes for CASNSGGRYEQYF.